This T cell receptor beta chain was documented in a study of blood T cell repertoires in COVID-19. On the study more broadly: The origin of the acute and convalescent COVID-19 samples was the United States, Italy and Spain.

Per the study methods: Estimated nucleated cell counts came from reference gene primer amplification. TCRdb's table, derived via immunoSEQ multiplex PCR, lists solely in-frame clones and lacks some. V and J calls and clone size are as listed in that table; D and trimming were resolved from the DNA. The sample has 300,000 or so clones, more than 75% seen once. V was clipped by 5 bases and J by 2 bases, with 15 bases between them. Germline CDR1 SGHTA, CDR2 FQGNSA. The CDR3 is 15 residues long. Sequencing was done on a sample of peripheral blood. This clonotype was sampled from a man between 65 and 85 years old with acute or convalescent COVID-19. The rearrangement uses TRBV7-2 and TRBJ1-1, with D perhaps TRBD1 (6 bases). CDR3 sequence: CASSAQGIINTEAFF. DNA of the CDR3: TGTGCCAGCAGCGCACAGGGAATCATAAACACTGAAGCTTTCTTT.